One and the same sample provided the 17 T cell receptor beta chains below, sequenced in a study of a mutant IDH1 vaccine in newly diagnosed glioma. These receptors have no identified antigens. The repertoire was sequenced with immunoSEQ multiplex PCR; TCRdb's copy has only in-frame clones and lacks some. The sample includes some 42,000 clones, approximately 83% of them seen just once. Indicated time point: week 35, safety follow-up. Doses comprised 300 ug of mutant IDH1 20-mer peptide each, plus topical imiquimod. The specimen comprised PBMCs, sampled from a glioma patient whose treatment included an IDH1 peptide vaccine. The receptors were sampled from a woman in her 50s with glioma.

CDR3 DNA: TGTGCCAGCATAGGCAGGGCCCACGAGCAGTACTTC. It codes for CASIGRAHEQYF. This chain joins TRBV6-5 and TRBJ2-7, with a weak D call TRBD1 (5 bases). CDR1 is MNHEY, CDR2 SVGAGI, per germline. The V end lost 7 bases, the J end lost 5 bases, and 12 bases lay between the germline ends. This CDR3 comprises 12 residues.

This CDR3 is CASRDQGDSPLHF. CDR3 DNA sequence: TGTGCCAGTAGGGACCAGGGGGATTCACCCCTCCACTTT. The chain joins TRBV19 to TRBJ1-6; 7 positions match TRBD1. Unmatched junction bases numbered 4, after V lost 6 bases and J lost 8 bases. The germline CDR1 and CDR2 sequences are LNHDA and SQIVND (reference sequence). The CDR3 is 13 amino acids.

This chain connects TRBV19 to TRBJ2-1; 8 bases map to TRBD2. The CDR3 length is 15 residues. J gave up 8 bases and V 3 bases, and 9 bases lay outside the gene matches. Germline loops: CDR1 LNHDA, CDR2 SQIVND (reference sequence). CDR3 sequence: CASSIAGGSFDEQFF. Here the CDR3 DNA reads TGTGCCAGTAGTATTGCGGGGGGCTCCTTTGATGAGCAGTTCTTC. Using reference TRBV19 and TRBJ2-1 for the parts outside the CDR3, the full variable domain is DGGITQSPKYLFRKEGQNVTLSCEQNLNHDAMYWYRQDPGQGLRLIYYSQIVNDFQKGDIAEGYSVSREKKESFPLTVTSAQKNPTAFYLCASSIAGGSFDEQFFGPGTRLTVL.

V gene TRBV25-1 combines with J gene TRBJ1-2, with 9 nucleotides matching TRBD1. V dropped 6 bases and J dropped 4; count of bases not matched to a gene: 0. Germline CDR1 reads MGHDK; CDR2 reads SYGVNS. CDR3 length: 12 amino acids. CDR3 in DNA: TGTGCCAGCAGACAGGGGGCCTATGGCTACACCTTC. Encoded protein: CASRQGAYGYTF.

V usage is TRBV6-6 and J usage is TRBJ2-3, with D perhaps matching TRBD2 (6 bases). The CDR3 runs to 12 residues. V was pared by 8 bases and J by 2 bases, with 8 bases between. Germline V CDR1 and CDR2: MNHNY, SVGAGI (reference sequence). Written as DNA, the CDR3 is TGTGCCAGCGGGACTCTCACAGATACGCAGTATTTT. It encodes CASGTLTDTQYF.

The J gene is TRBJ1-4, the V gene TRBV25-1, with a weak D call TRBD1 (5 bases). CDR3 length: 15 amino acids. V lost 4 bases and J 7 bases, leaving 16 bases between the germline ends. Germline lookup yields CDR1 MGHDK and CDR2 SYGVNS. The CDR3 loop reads CASSGSEGQGEKLFF. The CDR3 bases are TGTGCCAGCAGTGGTTCCGAGGGTCAGGGTGAAAAACTGTTTTTT.

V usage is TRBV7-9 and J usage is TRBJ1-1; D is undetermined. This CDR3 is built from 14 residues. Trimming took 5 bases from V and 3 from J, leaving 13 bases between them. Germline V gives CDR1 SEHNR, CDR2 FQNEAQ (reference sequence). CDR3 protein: CASSAPGDDTEAFF. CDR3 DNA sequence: TGTGCCAGCAGCGCCCCAGGTGATGACACTGAAGCTTTCTTT.

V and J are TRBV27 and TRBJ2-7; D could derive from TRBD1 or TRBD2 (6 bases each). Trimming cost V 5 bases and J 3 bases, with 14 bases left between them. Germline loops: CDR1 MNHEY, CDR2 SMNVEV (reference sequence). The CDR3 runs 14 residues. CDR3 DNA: TGTGCCAGCAGTGTGGGGGGCCGGGGCTACGAGCAGTACTTC. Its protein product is CASSVGGRGYEQYF.

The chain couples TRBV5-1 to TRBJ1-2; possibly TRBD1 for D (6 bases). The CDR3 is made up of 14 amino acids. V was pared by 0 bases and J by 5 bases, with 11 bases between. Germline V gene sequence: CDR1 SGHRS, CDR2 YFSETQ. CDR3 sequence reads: CASSLAGAGYGYTF. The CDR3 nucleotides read TGCGCCAGCAGCTTGGCAGGGGCGGGGTATGGCTACACCTTC.

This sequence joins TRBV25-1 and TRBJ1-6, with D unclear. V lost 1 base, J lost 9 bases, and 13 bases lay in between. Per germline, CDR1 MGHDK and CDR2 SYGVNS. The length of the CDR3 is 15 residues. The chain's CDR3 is CASSEFKGSSSPLHF. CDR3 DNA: TGTGCCAGCAGTGAATTTAAGGGATCAAGTTCACCCCTCCACTTT.

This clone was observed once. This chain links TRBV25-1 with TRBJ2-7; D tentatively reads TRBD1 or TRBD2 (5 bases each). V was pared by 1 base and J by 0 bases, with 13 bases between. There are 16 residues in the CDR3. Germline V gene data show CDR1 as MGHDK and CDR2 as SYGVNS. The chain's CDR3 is CASSESGTPLSYEQYF. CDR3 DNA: TGTGCCAGCAGTGAATCAGGGACGCCGCTCTCCTACGAGCAGTACTTC.

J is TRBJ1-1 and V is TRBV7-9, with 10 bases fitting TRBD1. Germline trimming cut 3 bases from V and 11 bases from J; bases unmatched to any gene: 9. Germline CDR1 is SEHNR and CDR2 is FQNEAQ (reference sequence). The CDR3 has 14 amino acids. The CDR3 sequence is CASSFRQGASAAFF. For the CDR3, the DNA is TGTGCCAGCAGCTTCCGACAGGGGGCTTCTGCGGCTTTCTTT.

The CDR3, as DNA: TGTGCCAGCAGCTCCCAAACAGGGTGGGGGGACTATGGCTACACCTTC. This sequence encodes CASSSQTGWGDYGYTF. The V gene is TRBV7-9, the J gene TRBJ1-2, with D possibly matching TRBD1 (6 bases). Trimming pared 4 bases from V and 3 bases from J, leaving 18 bases between. CDR1 is SEHNR and CDR2 is FQNEAQ in the germline V gene (reference sequence). CDR3 length: 16 residues. The variable domain in full, with the rest retrieved from reference TRBV7-9 and TRBJ1-2, is DTGVSQNPRHKITKRGQNVTFRCDPISEHNRLYWYRQTLGQGPEFLTYFQNEAQLEKSRLLSDRFSAERPKGSFSTLEIQRTEQGDSAMYLCASSSQTGWGDYGYTFGSGTRLTVV.

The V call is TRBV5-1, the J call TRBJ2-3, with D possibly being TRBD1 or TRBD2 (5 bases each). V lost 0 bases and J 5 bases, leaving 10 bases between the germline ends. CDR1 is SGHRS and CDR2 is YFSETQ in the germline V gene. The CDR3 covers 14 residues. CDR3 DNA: TGCGCCAGCAGCTTGGAACTAGGGGTAGATACGCAGTATTTT. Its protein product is CASSLELGVDTQYF.

CDR3: CASSPTLSTEAFF. The DNA for the CDR3 is TGTGCCAGCTCACCGACTCTATCCACTGAAGCTTTCTTT. This chain uses TRBV18 with TRBJ1-1; D gene uncertain. The CDR3 totals 13 residues. V lost 3 bases, J lost 4 bases, and 9 bases lay in between. Germline CDR1 KGHSH, CDR2 LQKENI.

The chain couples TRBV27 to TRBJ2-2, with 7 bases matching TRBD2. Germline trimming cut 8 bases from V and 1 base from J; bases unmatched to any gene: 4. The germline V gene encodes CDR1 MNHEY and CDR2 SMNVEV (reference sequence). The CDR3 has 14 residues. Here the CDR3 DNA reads TGTGCCAGCCGCCCGGGGGGGAACACCGGGGAGCTGTTTTTT. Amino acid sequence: CASRPGGNTGELFF.

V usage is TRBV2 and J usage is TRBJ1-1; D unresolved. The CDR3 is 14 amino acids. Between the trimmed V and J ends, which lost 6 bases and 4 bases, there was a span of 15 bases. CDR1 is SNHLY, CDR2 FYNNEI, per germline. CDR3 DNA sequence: TGTGCCAGCAGCAGTCGCGTGGGGATCACTGAAGCTTTCTTT. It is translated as CASSSRVGITEAFF.